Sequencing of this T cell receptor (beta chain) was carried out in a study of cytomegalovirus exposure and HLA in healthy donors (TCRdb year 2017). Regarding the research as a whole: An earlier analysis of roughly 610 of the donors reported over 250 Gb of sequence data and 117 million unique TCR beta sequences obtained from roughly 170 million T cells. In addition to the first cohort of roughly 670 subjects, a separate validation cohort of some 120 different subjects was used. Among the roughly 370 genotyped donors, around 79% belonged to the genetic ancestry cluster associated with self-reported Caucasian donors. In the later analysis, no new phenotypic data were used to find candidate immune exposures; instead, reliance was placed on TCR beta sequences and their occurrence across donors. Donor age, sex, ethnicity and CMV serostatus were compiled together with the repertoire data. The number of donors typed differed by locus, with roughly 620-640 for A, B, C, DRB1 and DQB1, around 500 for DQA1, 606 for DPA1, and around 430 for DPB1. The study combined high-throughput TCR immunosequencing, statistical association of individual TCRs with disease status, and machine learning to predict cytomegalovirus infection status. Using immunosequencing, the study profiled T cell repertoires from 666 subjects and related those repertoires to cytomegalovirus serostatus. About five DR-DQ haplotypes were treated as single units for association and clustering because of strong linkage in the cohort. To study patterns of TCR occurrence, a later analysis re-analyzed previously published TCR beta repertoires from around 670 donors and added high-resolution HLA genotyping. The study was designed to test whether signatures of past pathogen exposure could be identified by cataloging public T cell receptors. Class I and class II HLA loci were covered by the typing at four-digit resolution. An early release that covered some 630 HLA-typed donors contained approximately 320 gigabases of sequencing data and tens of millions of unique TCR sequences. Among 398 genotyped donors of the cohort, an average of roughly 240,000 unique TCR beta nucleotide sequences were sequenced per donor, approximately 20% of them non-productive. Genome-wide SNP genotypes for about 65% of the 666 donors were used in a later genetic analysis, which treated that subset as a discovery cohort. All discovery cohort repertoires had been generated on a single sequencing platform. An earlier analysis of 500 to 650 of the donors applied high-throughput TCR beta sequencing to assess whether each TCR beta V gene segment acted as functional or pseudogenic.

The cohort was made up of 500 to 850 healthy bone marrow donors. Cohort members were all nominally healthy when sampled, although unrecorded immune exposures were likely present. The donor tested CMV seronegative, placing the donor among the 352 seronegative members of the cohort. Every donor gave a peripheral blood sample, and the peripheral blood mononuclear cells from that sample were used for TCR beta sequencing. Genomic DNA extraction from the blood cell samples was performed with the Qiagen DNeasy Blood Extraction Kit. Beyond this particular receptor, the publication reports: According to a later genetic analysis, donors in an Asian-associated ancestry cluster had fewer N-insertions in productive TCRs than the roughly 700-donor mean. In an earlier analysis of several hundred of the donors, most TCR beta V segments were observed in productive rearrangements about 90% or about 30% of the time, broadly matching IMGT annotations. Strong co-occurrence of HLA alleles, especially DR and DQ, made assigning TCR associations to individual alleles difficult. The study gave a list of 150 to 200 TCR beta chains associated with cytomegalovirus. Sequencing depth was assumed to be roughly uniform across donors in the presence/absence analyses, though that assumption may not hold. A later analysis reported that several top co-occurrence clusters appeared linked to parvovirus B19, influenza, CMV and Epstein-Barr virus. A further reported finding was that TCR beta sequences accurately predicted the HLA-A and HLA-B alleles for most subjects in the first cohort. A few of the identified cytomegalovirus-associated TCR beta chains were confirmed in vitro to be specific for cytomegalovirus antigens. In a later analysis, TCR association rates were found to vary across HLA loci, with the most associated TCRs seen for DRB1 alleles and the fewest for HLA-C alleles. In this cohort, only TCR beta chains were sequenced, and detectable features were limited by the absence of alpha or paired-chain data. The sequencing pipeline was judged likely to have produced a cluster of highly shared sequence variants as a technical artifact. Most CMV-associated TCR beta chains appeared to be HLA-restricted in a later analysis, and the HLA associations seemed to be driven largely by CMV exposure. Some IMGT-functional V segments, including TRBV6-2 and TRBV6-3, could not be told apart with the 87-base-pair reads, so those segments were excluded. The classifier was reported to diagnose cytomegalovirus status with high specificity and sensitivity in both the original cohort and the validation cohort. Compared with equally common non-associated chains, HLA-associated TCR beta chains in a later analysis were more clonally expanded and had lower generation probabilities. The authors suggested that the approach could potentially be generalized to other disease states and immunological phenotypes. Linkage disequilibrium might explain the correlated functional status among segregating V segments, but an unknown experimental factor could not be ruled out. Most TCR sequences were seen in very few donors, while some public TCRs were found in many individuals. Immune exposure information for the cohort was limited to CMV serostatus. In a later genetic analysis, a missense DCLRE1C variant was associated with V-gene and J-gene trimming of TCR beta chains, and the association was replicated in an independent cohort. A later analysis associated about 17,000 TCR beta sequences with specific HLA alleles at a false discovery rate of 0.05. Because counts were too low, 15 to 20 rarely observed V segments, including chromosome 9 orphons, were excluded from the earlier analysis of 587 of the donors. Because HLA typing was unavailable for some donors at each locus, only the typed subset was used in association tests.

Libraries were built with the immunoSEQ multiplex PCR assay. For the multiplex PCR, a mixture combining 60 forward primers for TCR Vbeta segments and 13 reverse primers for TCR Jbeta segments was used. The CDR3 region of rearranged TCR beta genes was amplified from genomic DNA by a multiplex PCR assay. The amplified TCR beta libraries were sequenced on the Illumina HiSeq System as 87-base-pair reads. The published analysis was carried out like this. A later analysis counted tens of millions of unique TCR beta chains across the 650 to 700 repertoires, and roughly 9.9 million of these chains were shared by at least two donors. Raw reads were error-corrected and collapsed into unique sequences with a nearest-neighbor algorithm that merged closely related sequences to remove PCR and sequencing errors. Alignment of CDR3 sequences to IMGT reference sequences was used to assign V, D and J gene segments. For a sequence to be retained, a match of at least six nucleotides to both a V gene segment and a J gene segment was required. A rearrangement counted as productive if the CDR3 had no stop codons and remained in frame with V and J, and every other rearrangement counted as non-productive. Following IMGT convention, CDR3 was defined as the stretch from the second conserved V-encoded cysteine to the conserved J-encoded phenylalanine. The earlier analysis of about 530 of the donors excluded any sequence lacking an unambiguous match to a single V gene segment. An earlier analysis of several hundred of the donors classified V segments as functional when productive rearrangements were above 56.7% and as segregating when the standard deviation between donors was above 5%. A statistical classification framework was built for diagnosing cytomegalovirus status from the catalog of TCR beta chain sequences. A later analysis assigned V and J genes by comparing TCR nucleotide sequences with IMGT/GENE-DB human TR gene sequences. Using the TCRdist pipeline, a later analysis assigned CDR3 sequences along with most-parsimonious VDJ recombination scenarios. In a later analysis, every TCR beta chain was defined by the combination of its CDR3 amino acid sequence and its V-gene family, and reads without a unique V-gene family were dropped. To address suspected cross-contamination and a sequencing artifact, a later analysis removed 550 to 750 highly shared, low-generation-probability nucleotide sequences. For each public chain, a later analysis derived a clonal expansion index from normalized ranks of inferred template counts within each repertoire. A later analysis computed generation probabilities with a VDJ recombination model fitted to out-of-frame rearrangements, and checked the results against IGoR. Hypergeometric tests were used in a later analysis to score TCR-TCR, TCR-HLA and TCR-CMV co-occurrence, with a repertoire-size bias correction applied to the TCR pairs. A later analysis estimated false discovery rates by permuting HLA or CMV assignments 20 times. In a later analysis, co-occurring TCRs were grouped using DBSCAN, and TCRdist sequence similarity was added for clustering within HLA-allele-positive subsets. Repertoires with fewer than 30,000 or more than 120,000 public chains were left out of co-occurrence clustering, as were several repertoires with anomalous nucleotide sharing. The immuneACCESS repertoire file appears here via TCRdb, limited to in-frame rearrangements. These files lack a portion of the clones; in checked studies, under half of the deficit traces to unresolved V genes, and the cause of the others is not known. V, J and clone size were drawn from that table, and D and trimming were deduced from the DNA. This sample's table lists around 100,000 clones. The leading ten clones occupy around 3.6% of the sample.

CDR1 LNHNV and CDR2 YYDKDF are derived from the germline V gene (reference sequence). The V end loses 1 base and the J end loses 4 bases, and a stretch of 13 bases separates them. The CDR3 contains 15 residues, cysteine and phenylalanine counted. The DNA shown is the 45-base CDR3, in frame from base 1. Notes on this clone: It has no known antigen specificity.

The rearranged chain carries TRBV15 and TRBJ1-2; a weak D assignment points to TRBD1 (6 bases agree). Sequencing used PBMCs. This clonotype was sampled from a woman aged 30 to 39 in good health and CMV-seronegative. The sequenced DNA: TGTGCCACCAGCAGAGTAAGGACAGACGTCTATGGCTACACCTTC. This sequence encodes CATSRVRTDVYGYTF. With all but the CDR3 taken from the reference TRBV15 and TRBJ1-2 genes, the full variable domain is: DAMVIQNPRYQVTQFGKPVTLSCSQTLNHNVMYWYQQKSSQAPKLLFHYYDKDFNNEADTPDNFQSRRPNTSFCFLDIRSPGLGDTAMYLCATSRVRTDVYGYTFGSGTRLTVV.